The clone carrying this T cell receptor beta chain turned up a few times. MiXCR was run by TCRdb on the RACE reads, yielding one entry per CDR3 protein. Found here are roughly 200,000 distinct CDR3 sequences, under 25% of them singletons; the top ten hold over 2%. Germline values: CDR1 SGHRS, CDR2 YFSETQ. Trimming removed 4 bases from V and 6 bases from J; junction bases left unmatched: 7. The CDR3 loop spans 16 amino acids. This specimen belongs to a study of human T cells and chemical hapten exposure. Study in general: Predominantly women, the patients had alopecia areata, totalis or universalis.

As to time point: patch test 3, about 24 weeks after DPC sensitization. As for treatment: therapeutic diphenylcyclopropenone sensitization with weekly scalp DPC. The chain couples TRBV5-1 to TRBJ2-6; 10 positions agree with TRBD1. Specimen: whole blood, collected in connection with sensitization to the hapten diphenylcyclopropenone (DPC). This receptor was obtained from a woman aged 35 to 49 with alopecia areata. Some clones in this sample may be carry-over from other donors' samples. Here the CDR3 reads CASSPGQGGMANVLTF. The CDR3 nucleotides read TGCGCCAGCAGCCCTGGACAGGGGGGAATGGCCAACGTCCTGACTTTC.